The 28 T cell receptor beta chains given below trace back to one sample, sequenced in a study of control samples from healthy donors and cancer patients. This table comes from immunoSEQ multiplex PCR, and its TCRdb copy is limited to in-frame clones, with some not included. The sample yields 90,000 or so clones, about 87% seen once. Sequencing was done on a sample of blood. Every receptor here comes from a woman in her 70s in good health.

This chain joins TRBV5-1 and TRBJ2-3; the match to TRBD2 covers 10 bases. CDR3 size: 16 residues. Trimming removed 1 base from V and 3 bases from J; junction bases left unmatched: 5. CDR1 and CDR2 (germline): SGHRS, YFSETQ. CDR3 protein: CASSLPLSGGTDTQYF. The DNA for the CDR3 is TGCGCCAGCAGCTTGCCGCTTAGCGGGGGGACAGATACGCAGTATTTT.

This chain uses TRBV5-6 with TRBJ1-2; no clear D gene. Trimming removed 0 bases at V and 6 bases at J, with 9 bases between. CDR1 and CDR2 from the germline V gene are SGHDT and YYEEEE. CDR3 length equals 13 residues. The CDR3 nucleotides read TGTGCCAGCAGCTTGGCCCGGGTTCATGGCTACACCTTC. Its translation: CASSLARVHGYTF.

V and J are TRBV4-3 and TRBJ1-2; TRBD1 matches 7 bases. Germline-derived CDR1 and CDR2 are LGHNA and YSLEER. The V and J ends lost 3 bases and 7 bases, in that order; junction bases with no gene match: 5. This CDR3 has 13 amino acids. The CDR3 sequence is CASSQTGFSGYTF. CDR3 coding DNA: TGCGCCAGCAGCCAGACAGGGTTTAGTGGCTACACCTTC.

The sample holds one count of this clone. CDR3 loop: CAWSVPRVGEKLFF. CDR3 DNA sequence: TGTGCCTGGAGTGTACCCCGCGTGGGCGAAAAACTGTTTTTT. The chain recombines TRBV30 with TRBJ1-4; D gene unclear. Trimming left V 0 bases short and J 8 bases short, with 13 bases between. Per the germline V gene, CDR1 is GTSNPN and CDR2 is SVGIG (reference sequence). The CDR3 sequence is 14 residues long. The entire variable domain, with the rest obtained from reference TRBV30 and TRBJ1-4, is as follows: SQTIHQWPATLVQPVGSPLSLECTVEGTSNPNLYWYRQAAGRGLQLLFYSVGIGQISSEVPQNLSASRPQDRQFILSSKKLLLSDSGFYLCAWSVPRVGEKLFFGSGTQLSVL.

CDR3 region: CSVRTGSGNTIYF. CDR3 DNA sequence: TGCAGCGTCCGGACAGGCTCTGGAAACACCATATATTTT. The chain joins TRBV29-1 to TRBJ1-3; 7 positions match TRBD1. V lost 6 bases to trimming and J lost 0 bases; unmatched junction nucleotides: 2. Germline V CDR1 and CDR2: SQVTM, ANQGSEA. The CDR3 loop spans 13 amino acids.

V gene TRBV9 combines with J gene TRBJ2-3; D is possibly TRBD2 (6 bases). The V gene's germline CDR1 is SGDLS and CDR2 YYNGEE. The ends were cut back, 2 bases at V and 2 bases at J, with 12 bases in the middle. This CDR3 spans 15 amino acids. The CDR3 spells CASSVLGGYTDTQYF. DNA of the CDR3: TGTGCCAGCAGCGTCCTGGGAGGATACACAGATACGCAGTATTTT.

This clone was counted once. The V and J genes are TRBV14 and TRBJ1-2; the D gene is possibly TRBD1 (5 bases). CDR3 length equals 17 residues. The V gene's germline CDR1 is SGHDN and CDR2 FVKESK. Trimming left V 6 bases short and J 0 bases short, with 20 bases between. The CDR3 region has the DNA TGTGCCAGCAGAGAGGAGAGTTACAGGCCACCTAACTATGGCTACACCTTC. Translation gives CASREESYRPPNYGYTF.

J is TRBJ1-2 and V is TRBV3-1 (or the pseudogene TRBV3-2); D is ambiguous. Germline V lookup: CDR1 LGHDT, CDR2 YNNKEL (reference sequence). V lost 3 bases, J lost 0 bases, and 11 bases lay in between. This CDR3 is built from 15 residues. The CDR3 region is CASSQDLGANYGYTF. The CDR3 region has the DNA TGTGCCAGCAGCCAGGACCTCGGAGCTAACTATGGCTACACCTTC.

The J gene is TRBJ2-7, the V gene TRBV4-1, with TRBD2 matching 10 bases. Germline V lookup: CDR1 MGHRA, CDR2 YSYEKL. The junction had 8 bases not matched to a gene; V was cut back by 0 bases and J by 3 bases. This CDR3 comprises 17 residues. The CDR3 here is CASSQEKAASGGYEQYF. The CDR3 DNA sequence: TGCGCCAGCAGCCAAGAGAAGGCGGCTAGCGGGGGCTACGAGCAGTACTTC.

V and J are TRBV29-1 and TRBJ1-1; maybe TRBD1 (5 bases). V lost 4 bases and J 0 bases, leaving 12 bases between the germline ends. This CDR3 region has 14 residues. Germline V lookup: CDR1 SQVTM, CDR2 ANQGSEA. The CDR3 DNA follows: TGCAGCGTTGTTTCCGGGACGGTGAACACTGAAGCTTTCTTT. Translating it yields CSVVSGTVNTEAFF. The full variable domain, with the rest looked up from reference TRBV29-1 and TRBJ1-1, is SAVISQKPSRDICQRGTSLTIQCQVDSQVTMMFWYRQQPGQSLTLIATANQGSEATYESGFVIDKFPISRPNLTFSTLTVSNMSPEDSSIYLCSVVSGTVNTEAFFGQGTRLTVV.

This chain links TRBV9 with TRBJ2-1, with D perhaps being TRBD1 or TRBD2 (5 bases each). The germline V gene encodes CDR1 SGDLS and CDR2 YYNGEE. V lost 0 bases and J 10 bases, leaving 11 bases between the germline ends. The CDR3 contains 13 residues. The CDR3 sequence: CASSVASRDEQFF. The DNA of the CDR3 is TGTGCCAGCAGCGTAGCTAGCCGGGACGAGCAGTTCTTC.

The J gene is TRBJ1-1, the V gene TRBV6-5, with a tentative D call TRBD1 (6 bases). The CDR3 covers 14 residues. Trimming cost V 6 bases and J 0 bases, with 11 bases left between them. CDR1 is MNHEY and CDR2 is SVGAGI in the germline V gene. The CDR3 sequence is CASRPGQLNTEAFF. The CDR3 region has the DNA TGTGCCAGCAGACCCGGACAGTTGAACACTGAAGCTTTCTTT.

The rearrangement links TRBV5-5 to TRBJ2-3; 12 bases map to TRBD1. V lost 5 bases, J lost 0 bases, and 4 bases stayed unmatched. This CDR3 contains 16 residues. The germline CDR1 and CDR2 sequences are SGHKS and YYEKEE (reference sequence). CDR3 in amino acids: CASSSGTGGSTDTQYF. CDR3 bases: TGTGCCAGCAGTTCCGGGACAGGGGGCAGCACAGATACGCAGTATTTT.

The J gene is TRBJ2-7, the V gene TRBV7-2; 7 bases agree with TRBD1. The V segment lost 5 bases and the J segment 4 bases; nucleotides outside the gene matches: 8. CDR1 is SGHTA and CDR2 is FQGNSA in the germline V gene. This CDR3 comprises 14 residues. The CDR3 reads CASSPTTGKYEQYF. CDR3 nucleotides: TGTGCCAGCAGCCCAACGACAGGGAAATACGAGCAGTACTTC.

This chain connects TRBV12-3 or TRBV12-4 to TRBJ2-5; D may be TRBD1 (6 bases). The CDR3 is 11 amino acids. Trimming shortened V by 8 bases and J by 4 bases, and 8 bases separated the two germline ends. CDR3 in DNA: TGTGCCAGCCAAGGGGGAGAGACCCAGTACTTC. Translated, it gives CASQGGETQYF.

V and J are TRBV7-9 and TRBJ1-5; D unclear. The CDR3 loop spans 13 amino acids. Trimming cost V 5 bases and J 4 bases, with 9 bases left between them. Germline assignment: CDR1 SEHNR and CDR2 FQNEAQ (reference sequence). Here the CDR3 DNA reads TGTGCCAGCAGCGAGGGTTGGAATCAGCCCCAGCATTTT. Protein sequence: CASSEGWNQPQHF.

The chain links TRBV3-1 (or the pseudogene TRBV3-2) to TRBJ2-2; no clear D gene. This CDR3 comprises 13 residues. In germline, CDR1 is LGHDT, CDR2 YNNKEL (reference sequence). Trimming removed 4 bases at V and 7 bases at J, with 10 bases between. The CDR3 loop reads CASSRGVGGELFF. CDR3 DNA: TGTGCCAGCAGCCGTGGGGTCGGCGGGGAGCTGTTTTTT.

The rearrangement uses TRBV29-1 and TRBJ2-3, with D possibly matching TRBD2 (6 bases). CDR3 length: 13 residues. V was pared by 3 bases and J by 5 bases, with 12 bases between. Germline-derived CDR1 and CDR2 are SQVTM and ANQGSEA. CDR3 coding DNA: TGCAGCGTTGATAGCGGTCGGATAGATACGCAGTATTTT. Amino acid sequence: CSVDSGRIDTQYF.

The chain employs TRBV19 and TRBJ2-7; TRBD2 agrees at 7 bases. Unmatched junction bases numbered 9, after V lost 4 bases and J lost 3 bases. The CDR3 has 15 amino acids. Germline V gene sequence: CDR1 LNHDA, CDR2 SQIVND (reference sequence). The CDR3 spells CASSTSVGRDYEQYF. For the CDR3, the DNA is TGTGCCAGTAGTACCTCGGTGGGGAGGGACTACGAGCAGTACTTC.

The J gene is TRBJ1-2, the V gene TRBV27; 9 positions agree with TRBD1. The V and J ends lost 3 bases and 8 bases, in that order; junction bases with no gene match: 4. The CDR3 is 13 residues long. Looked up from germline, CDR1 is MNHEY and CDR2 is SMNVEV (reference sequence). CDR3: CASSFKTGGGYTF. In DNA, the CDR3 is TGTGCCAGCAGTTTTAAGACAGGGGGGGGCTACACCTTC.

This clone occurred a few times. The chain employs TRBV7-3 and TRBJ1-1; D is perhaps TRBD1 (5 bases). The V end was cut by 2 bases, the J end by 0 bases, with 7 bases between. The germline gives CDR1 SGHTA, CDR2 FQGTGA. The CDR3 extends over 14 amino acids. The CDR3 region is CASSLGGLNTEAFF. CDR3 in DNA: TGTGCCAGCAGCTTAGGGGGATTGAACACTGAAGCTTTCTTT.

The V and J genes are TRBV4-1 and TRBJ1-1, with 7 bases lining up with TRBD1. With V trimmed by 2 bases and J by 3 bases, 9 bases remained unmatched. This CDR3 has 16 residues. Germline-derived CDR1 and CDR2 are MGHRA and YSYEKL. CDR3 coding DNA: TGCGCCAGCAGCCAACCGCCCGCCAGGGGGGACACTGAAGCTTTCTTT. Its protein product is CASSQPPARGDTEAFF.

The V gene is TRBV19, the J gene TRBJ1-2, with 10 bases aligning to TRBD1. This CDR3 is 14 amino acids long. J lost 4 bases, V lost 5 bases, and 4 bases had no gene match. Germline values: CDR1 LNHDA, CDR2 SQIVND (reference sequence). CDR3 DNA sequence: TGTGCCAGTAGTCGCGGGACAGGGGTCTATGGCTACACCTTC. Amino acids: CASSRGTGVYGYTF.

The V and J genes are TRBV30 and TRBJ2-1; TRBD2 matches at 8 bases. The CDR3 covers 13 residues. The V and J ends lost 1 base and 9 bases, in that order; junction bases with no gene match: 5. Germline V gene data show CDR1 as GTSNPN and CDR2 as SVGIG (reference sequence). CDR3 nucleotide sequence: TGTGCCTGGAGTGAGGGACTAGTGGGTGAGCAGTTCTTC. Translation gives CAWSEGLVGEQFF.

The chain is built from TRBV29-1 and TRBJ1-6, with TRBD1 matching 10 bases. The CDR3 length is 15 residues. Germline loops: CDR1 SQVTM, CDR2 ANQGSEA. V dropped 5 bases and J dropped 1; count of bases not matched to a gene: 2. The CDR3 loop is CSVRQGASYNSPLHF. Here the CDR3 DNA reads TGCAGCGTTCGACAGGGGGCTTCCTATAATTCACCCCTCCACTTT.

This clone was observed a single time. The gene calls are TRBV20-1 and TRBJ1-2; no firm D call. Trimming removed 3 bases from V and 4 bases from J, with 9 bases in between. CDR3 size: 12 residues. Looked up from germline, CDR1 is DFQATT and CDR2 is SNEGSKA (reference sequence). CDR3 loop: CSASDDGYGYTF. In DNA, the CDR3 is TGCAGTGCTAGTGACGACGGCTATGGCTACACCTTC.

The V gene is TRBV19, the J gene TRBJ1-5; a weak D match, TRBD1 (5 bases). The CDR3 is 12 amino acids. Trimming cost V 9 bases and J 1 base, with 7 bases left between them. Germline V gene lookup returns CDR1 LNHDA and CDR2 SQIVND (reference sequence). This CDR3 is CASGQSNQPQHF. The CDR3 DNA follows: TGTGCCAGCGGACAAAGCAATCAGCCCCAGCATTTT.

The chain recombines TRBV15 with TRBJ1-5; D is perhaps TRBD1 (6 bases). The CDR3 is 15 residues long. Germline CDR1 reads LNHNV; CDR2 reads YYDKDF (reference sequence). The V gene lost 0 bases and the J gene lost 7 bases, with 13 bases spanning the gap. The CDR3 sequence: CATSRDLQGHQPQHF. CDR3 DNA sequence: TGTGCCACCAGCAGAGATTTACAGGGCCACCAGCCCCAGCATTTT.